This is a list of T cell receptor beta chains from one sample in a study of blood T cells in healthy people across ages. TCRdb re-analysed the 5' RACE reads in MiXCR, keeping a single row per CDR3 protein. The table has 660,000 or so distinct CDR3 sequences, approximately 50% seen once; the top ten hold over 30%. Material for sequencing was blood. These TCRs come from a man aged 55 to 70 in good health. Each CDR3 is given with its conserved first and last residue. D genes are given only for firm matches. Size values are once, few and many counts, or a class for expanded clones, and some rows have none.

abundance	j_gene	d_gene	v_gene	CDR3aa	CDR3nt
-	TRBJ2-5	-	TRBV20-1	CSAPAPLQGETQYF	TGCAGTGCTCCCGCCCCCTTACAGGGAGAGACCCAGTACTTC
once	TRBJ2-5	TRBD2	TRBV6-1	CASSQRTSGYQETQYF	TGTGCCAGCAGTCAAAGGACTAGCGGTTATCAAGAGACCCAGTACTTC
-	TRBJ2-5	TRBD2	TRBV2	CASSEVGLAGGTQETQYF	TGTGCCAGCAGTGAAGTGGGACTAGCGGGGGGCACACAAGAGACCCAGTACTTC
-	TRBJ1-1	TRBD1	TRBV5-1	CASSLARTGGINTEAFF	TGCGCCAGCAGCTTGGCGAGGACAGGGGGCATAAACACTGAAGCTTTCTTT
-	TRBJ2-7	-	TRBV19	CASRGANTYEQYF	TGTGCCAGTAGGGGGGCAAACACCTACGAGCAGTACTTC
-	TRBJ2-1	TRBD1	TRBV6-5	CASSRGQGAGNEQFF	TGTGCCAGCAGCCGAGGACAGGGGGCTGGTAATGAGCAGTTCTTC
-	TRBJ2-2	TRBD1	TRBV9	CASSVWDRVDTGELFF	TGTGCCAGCAGCGTATGGGACAGGGTGGACACCGGGGAGCTGTTTTTT
few	TRBJ2-5	-	TRBV28	CASTSAGSNQETQYF	TGTGCCAGCACCTCGGCGGGGTCAAACCAAGAGACCCAGTACTTC
-	TRBJ2-1	-	TRBV3-1	CASSQSQGGEQFF	TGTGCCAGCAGCCAATCCCAGGGGGGTGAGCAGTTCTTC
few	TRBJ2-1	TRBD2	TRBV28	CASSFERGAYNEQFF	TGTGCCAGCAGTTTCGAGCGGGGGGCCTACAATGAGCAGTTCTTC
few	TRBJ2-3	-	TRBV24-1	CATSDNVDTQYF	TGTGCCACCAGTGATAACGTAGATACGCAGTATTTT
-	TRBJ1-5	TRBD1	TRBV6-1	CASSTRQGEQPQHF	TGTGCCAGCAGTACCCGACAGGGAGAGCAGCCCCAGCATTTT
-	TRBJ1-5	-	TRBV20-1	CSARDRRGNQPQHF	TGCAGTGCTAGAGATAGGCGGGGGAATCAGCCCCAGCATTTT
-	TRBJ1-5	-	TRBV4-1	CASSQDSSTPIRGHQPQHF	TGCGCCAGCAGCCAAGATTCTTCAACACCGATCAGGGGACATCAGCCCCAGCATTTT
many	TRBJ2-4	-	TRBV5-1	CASSLQVAGAYDKNIQYF	TGCGCCAGCAGCTTGCAAGTTGCGGGGGCCTATGACAAAAACATTCAGTACTTC
few	TRBJ2-1	TRBD2	TRBV29-1	CSARGLAGPGNEQFF	TGCAGCGCCCGAGGACTAGCGGGGCCGGGGAATGAGCAGTTCTTC
-	TRBJ2-5	-	TRBV20-1	CSAGIGQETQYF	TGCAGCGCCGGGATTGGGCAAGAGACCCAGTACTTC
few	TRBJ2-5	-	TRBV14	CASSQWVGVETQYF	TGTGCCAGCAGCCAATGGGTCGGGGTAGAGACCCAGTACTTC
-	TRBJ2-5	TRBD1	TRBV29-1	CSVTADRRETQYF	TGCAGCGTAACTGCGGACAGGCGGGAGACCCAGTACTTC
-	TRBJ1-2	-	TRBV5-1	CVSSLGRARGYTF	TGCGTCAGCAGCTTAGGCAGGGCTCGCGGCTACACCTTC
-	TRBJ2-5	-	TRBV14	CASSQTRVQPQETQYF	TGTGCCAGCAGCCAAACTCGGGTCCAACCCCAAGAGACCCAGTACTTC
few	TRBJ1-1	-	TRBV5-1	CASSLYQNTEAFF	TGCGCCAGCAGCTTGTACCAGAACACTGAAGCTTTCTTT
once	TRBJ2-5	-	TRBV6-2/TRBV6-3	CAGQPYGAGMKTQYF	TGTGCCGGCCAGCCGTACGGTGCTGGGATGAAGACCCAGTACTTC
few	TRBJ2-3	TRBD1	TRBV5-1	CASSLFGARDSRGTDTQYF	TGCGCCAGCAGCTTGTTTGGGGCCAGGGACAGCCGCGGCACAGATACGCAGTATTTT
many	TRBJ1-5	TRBD1	TRBV20-1	CSARHLERQGGHNQPQHF	TGCAGTGCTAGACACTTAGAAAGACAGGGCGGTCACAATCAGCCCCAGCATTTT
few	TRBJ2-1	TRBD2	TRBV12-3/TRBV12-4	CASSPLAGAVNEQFF	TGTGCCAGCAGCCCACTAGCGGGGGCGGTCAATGAGCAGTTCTTC
-	TRBJ1-2	-	TRBV28	CASSLGGSPPHNYGYTF	TGTGCCAGCAGTTTGGGGGGATCGCCCCCACATAACTATGGCTACACCTTC
-	TRBJ1-1	-	TRBV29-1	CSVEGPPNTEAFF	TGCAGCGTTGAGGGGCCCCCGAACACTGAAGCTTTCTTT
-	TRBJ1-1	-	TRBV2	CASRLRATEAFF	TGTGCCAGCAGGTTAAGGGCCACTGAAGCTTTCTTT
-	TRBJ2-7	TRBD1	TRBV3-1	CASSQTGGDEQYF	TGTGCCAGCAGCCAAACAGGGGGCGACGAGCAGTACTTC
few	TRBJ1-2	-	TRBV20-1	CSAREGQSLNGYTF	TGCAGTGCTAGAGAAGGACAGTCCTTAAATGGCTACACCTTC
-	TRBJ2-3	-	TRBV29-1	CSVGAGGTDTQYF	TGCAGCGTTGGGGCAGGCGGGACAGATACGCAGTATTTT
-	TRBJ2-7	TRBD1	TRBV6-5	CASSYSIGDRDAYEQYF	TGTGCCAGCAGTTACTCGATCGGGGACAGGGACGCCTACGAGCAGTACTTC
-	TRBJ1-2	-	TRBV14	CASSQDAQVYGYTF	TGTGCCAGCAGCCAAGATGCCCAGGTTTATGGCTACACCTTC
-	TRBJ2-7	-	TRBV28	CASSSLSSGPREQYF	TGTGCCAGCAGCTCCCTCTCCTCGGGCCCTCGGGAGCAGTACTTC